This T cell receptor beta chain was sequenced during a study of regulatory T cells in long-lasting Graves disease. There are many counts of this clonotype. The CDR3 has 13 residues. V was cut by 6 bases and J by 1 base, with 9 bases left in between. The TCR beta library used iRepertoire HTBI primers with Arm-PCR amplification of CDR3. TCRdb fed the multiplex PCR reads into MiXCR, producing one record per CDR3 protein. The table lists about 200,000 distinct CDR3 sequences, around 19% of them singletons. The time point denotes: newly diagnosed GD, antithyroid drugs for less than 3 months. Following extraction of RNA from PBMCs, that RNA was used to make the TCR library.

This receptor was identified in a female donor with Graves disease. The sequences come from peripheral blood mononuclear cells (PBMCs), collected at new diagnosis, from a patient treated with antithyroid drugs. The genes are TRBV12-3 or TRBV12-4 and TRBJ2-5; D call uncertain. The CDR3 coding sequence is TGTGCCAGCAGCCCTGCCCCCCAAGAGACCCAGTACTTC. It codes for CASSPAPQETQYF.